What follows are 18 T cell receptor beta chains derived from one specimen sequenced in a study of CD8 T cells in Susac syndrome. Random hexamers were used to reverse transcribe about 0.5 to 1 ug of RNA. TCRdb reanalysed the immunoSEQ multiplex PCR reads using MiXCR and keeps one entry per CDR3 protein. Among tens of thousands of distinct CDR3 sequences listed, 95% to 96% were seen once. Sequencing used CD8+ T cells from PBMCs. Receptors originate from a human donor with Susac syndrome.

The chain joins TRBV6-5 to TRBJ2-3; D unresolved. Germline CDR1 and CDR2: MNHEY and SVGAGI. The CDR3 consists of 13 residues. V was shortened by 7 bases and J by 0 bases, with 8 bases between the two germline ends. The CDR3 spells CASKVGSTDTQYF. CDR3 coding DNA: TGTGCCAGCAAGGTCGGGAGCACAGATACGCAGTATTTT.

V and J are TRBV5-4 and TRBJ1-1, with 9 positions matching TRBD1. CDR1 and CDR2 (germline): SGHNT, YYREEE (reference sequence). V shed 2 bases and J 11 bases; nucleotides not matched to a gene: 4. This CDR3 has 12 amino acids. The CDR3 bases are TGTGCCAGCAGCTTTACCGGGACAGGGGCTTTCTTT. Translating it yields CASSFTGTGAFF.

J is TRBJ2-3 and V is TRBV4-3; 9 bases align to TRBD2. Germline values: CDR1 LGHNA, CDR2 YSLEER. The CDR3 loop spans 17 amino acids. The ends lost 0 bases at V and 2 bases at J; junction bases unmatched: 6. CDR3 sequence: CASSQDRLAAFTDTQYF. The CDR3, as DNA: TGCGCCAGCAGCCAAGATCGACTAGCGGCCTTCACAGATACGCAGTATTTT.

The chain uses TRBV5-6 and TRBJ1-1; D ambiguous. The CDR3 sequence is 14 residues long. V lost 0 bases, J lost 1 base, and 7 bases lay in between. Germline-derived CDR1 and CDR2 are SGHDT and YYEEEE. DNA of the CDR3: TGTGCCAGCAGCTTGGCCACGGCGAACACTGAAGCTTTCTTT. Protein: CASSLATANTEAFF.

J is TRBJ2-5 and V is TRBV12-3 or TRBV12-4; the match to TRBD2 covers 8 bases. CDR3 length: 16 residues. V lost 0 bases to trimming and J lost 1 base; unmatched junction nucleotides: 4. This chain's CDR3 is CASSLAAGLGQETQYF. CDR3 nucleotides: TGTGCCAGCAGTTTAGCAGCGGGACTAGGCCAAGAGACCCAGTACTTC.

The chain uses TRBV14 and TRBJ1-1; tentatively, D is TRBD1 (5 bases). Germline CDR1 SGHDN, CDR2 FVKESK. The V end was cut by 0 bases, the J end by 1 base, with 12 bases between. CDR3 length equals 16 residues. This CDR3 is CASSQDLQGWNTEAFF. The CDR3 DNA follows: TGTGCCAGCAGCCAAGATCTCCAGGGCTGGAACACTGAAGCTTTCTTT.

The rearrangement joins TRBV12-3 or TRBV12-4 to TRBJ1-1; D remains ambiguous. CDR3 size: 14 residues. Trimming cost V 2 bases and J 7 bases, with 14 bases left between them. In nucleotides, the CDR3 is TGTGCCAGCAGTTTAAACGGTTTAGCCGGTGAAGCTTTCTTT. This codes for CASSLNGLAGEAFF.

CDR3 DNA: TGCGCCAGCAGCCAAGATCGAAGGGATTACTACGAGCAGTACTTC. Translated: CASSQDRRDYYEQYF. The chain couples TRBV4-1 to TRBJ2-7, with unresolved D. Germline V gives CDR1 MGHRA, CDR2 YSYEKL. Trimming took off 0 bases at V and 3 bases at J, with 12 bases between the two ends. The CDR3 contains 15 residues.

V gene TRBV20-1 combines with J gene TRBJ1-5; no firm D call. Germline values: CDR1 DFQATT, CDR2 SNEGSKA (reference sequence). This CDR3 spans 15 amino acids. V shed 0 bases and J shed 1 base, with 10 bases lying between them. The CDR3 loop is CSARDKAWSNQPQHF. The DNA of the CDR3 is TGCAGTGCTAGAGATAAGGCCTGGAGCAATCAGCCCCAGCATTTT.

The chain recombines TRBV20-1 with TRBJ2-5; TRBD2 matches at 8 bases. Looked up from germline, CDR1 is DFQATT and CDR2 is SNEGSKA (reference sequence). This CDR3 contains 13 residues. V lost 6 bases and J lost 4; bases outside the gene matches: 7. The CDR3 reads CSASGGGIETQYF. As DNA, the CDR3 is TGCAGTGCCTCGGGAGGGGGGATAGAGACCCAGTACTTC.

The rearrangement uses TRBV18 and TRBJ1-1; no reliable D call. Germline V CDR1 and CDR2: KGHSH, LQKENI. The CDR3 runs 12 residues. With 3 bases removed from V and 1 base from J, the gap between germline ends came to 3 bases. CDR3 in amino acids: CASSPENTEAFF. CDR3 coding DNA: TGTGCCAGCTCACCTGAGAACACTGAAGCTTTCTTT.

The V gene is TRBV18, the J gene TRBJ1-5, with D perhaps TRBD1 (6 bases). The CDR3 covers 15 residues. CDR1 and CDR2 (germline): KGHSH, LQKENI. V was shortened by 5 bases and J by 6 bases, with 17 bases between the two germline ends. The CDR3 DNA reads TGTGCCAGCTCAGCGACGTCACAGGGAGGTCAGCCCCAGCATTTT. Translation: CASSATSQGGQPQHF.

This clonotype was seen just once. V and J are TRBV7-9 and TRBJ2-1; D perhaps matches TRBD2 (6 bases). The V gene's germline CDR1 is SEHNR and CDR2 FQNEAQ (reference sequence). The V end lost 4 bases, the J end lost 7 bases, and 14 bases lay between the germline ends. The CDR3 is made up of 14 amino acids. CDR3 residues: CASSYRDLRNEQFF. DNA of the CDR3: TGTGCCAGCAGCTACCGGGACTTAAGGAATGAGCAGTTCTTC.

This chain joins TRBV28 and TRBJ2-7; 9 positions match TRBD1. This CDR3 comprises 14 residues. The ends lost 7 bases at V and 5 bases at J; junction bases unmatched: 9. Per germline, CDR1 MDHEN and CDR2 SYDVKM. CDR3 loop: CASTPGQGPDEQYF. The CDR3 bases are TGTGCCAGCACCCCAGGACAGGGGCCCGACGAGCAGTACTTC.

This chain links TRBV30 with TRBJ2-1; weak D call: TRBD2 (6 bases). The V and J ends lost 5 bases and 6 bases respectively, with 17 bases between them. The CDR3 has 14 residues. CDR1 and CDR2 from the germline V gene are GTSNPN and SVGIG (reference sequence). In DNA form, the CDR3 reads TGTGCCTGGGGGTACGGGACTCCTGGCAATGAGCAGTTCTTC. Residues: CAWGYGTPGNEQFF.

DNA of the CDR3: TGCAGTGGAGACCGGGAAGGCACAGATACGCAGTATTTT. As protein: CSGDREGTDTQYF. V gene TRBV20-1 combines with J gene TRBJ2-3, with TRBD2 as a possible D gene (5 bases). This CDR3 spans 13 amino acids. Per germline, CDR1 DFQATT and CDR2 SNEGSKA (reference sequence). V lost 7 bases to trimming and J lost 1 base, with 12 bases between them.

The chain couples TRBV14 to TRBJ2-7; D may be TRBD1 or TRBD2 (5 bases each). The V gene's germline CDR1 is SGHDN and CDR2 FVKESK. V was pared by 2 bases and J by 3 bases, with 17 bases between. The CDR3 has 16 amino acids. Here the CDR3 reads CASSQNEGLVIYEQYF. DNA of the CDR3: TGTGCCAGCAGCCAAAACGAGGGGCTGGTTATCTACGAGCAGTACTTC.

J is TRBJ1-2 and V is TRBV5-1; 10 bases fit TRBD1. Germline CDR1 SGHRS, CDR2 YFSETQ. J was trimmed by 7 bases and V by 1 base; bases with no gene match: 4. The CDR3 spans 14 residues. The CDR3 bases are TGCGCCAGCAGCTTGTGGGACAGGGGTGGTGGCTACACCTTC. The encoded protein is CASSLWDRGGGYTF.